This T cell receptor beta chain comes out of a study of shared clonotypes between healthy human individuals. Trimming removed 1 base from V and 4 bases from J, with 10 bases in between. CDR3 length: 14 residues. Germline lookup yields CDR1 LNHNV and CDR2 YYDKDF (reference sequence). The method was immunoSEQ multiplex PCR; TCRdb's version includes in-frame clones alone and lacks a portion of them. The repertoire holds 450,000 to 600,000 clones, around 79% seen once, with 10% to 15% in the top ten. The V call is TRBV15, the J call TRBJ1-2; D gene ambiguous. This sequence was found in a woman aged 40 to 50 in good health. Some clones in this sample may be carry-over from other donors' samples. The material sequenced was PBMCs. CDR3 coding DNA: TGTGCCACCAGCAGAGGGGGTGAAGGCTATGGCTACACCTTC. Its protein is CATSRGGEGYGYTF. Full variable domain (missing parts from reference TRBV15 and TRBJ1-2): DAMVIQNPRYQVTQFGKPVTLSCSQTLNHNVMYWYQQKSSQAPKLLFHYYDKDFNNEADTPDNFQSRRPNTSFCFLDIRSPGLGDTAMYLCATSRGGEGYGYTFGSGTRLTVV.